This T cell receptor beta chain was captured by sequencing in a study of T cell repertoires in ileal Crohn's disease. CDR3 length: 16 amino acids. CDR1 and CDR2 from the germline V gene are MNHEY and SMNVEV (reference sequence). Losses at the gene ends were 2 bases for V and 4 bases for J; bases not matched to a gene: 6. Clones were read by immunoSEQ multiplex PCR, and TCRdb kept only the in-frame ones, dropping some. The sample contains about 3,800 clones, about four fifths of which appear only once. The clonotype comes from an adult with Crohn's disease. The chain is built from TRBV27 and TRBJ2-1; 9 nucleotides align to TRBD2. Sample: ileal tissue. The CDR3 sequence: CASSLLAGLGYNEQFF. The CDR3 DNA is TGTGCCAGCAGTTTACTAGCGGGATTGGGATACAATGAGCAGTTCTTC.